This T cell receptor beta chain comes out of a study of T-cell reconstitution after alpha-beta-depleted transplantation in children. The CDR3 spans 13 residues. V was clipped by 10 bases and J by 7 bases, with 16 bases between them. Germline CDR1 reads ENHRY; CDR2 reads SYGVKD. It was with unique molecular identifiers that the TCRbeta library was prepared. A single record per CDR3 protein comes from TCRdb applying MiXCR to the PCR reads. The data show some 530,000 distinct CDR3 sequences, about 12% seen once. This clonotype was found many times. The chain has TRBV10-3 and TRBJ1-4, with a tentative D call TRBD1 (6 bases). This material consisted of PBMCs from the stem cell graft donor, taken from the stem cell graft. This TCR was sampled from a human donor who donated a stem cell graft to a child with combined immunodeficiency. CDR3 bases: TGTGCCACGACCCAACAGGGTTCTGAAAAACTGTTTTTT. Translated: CATTQQGSEKLFF.